This T cell receptor (beta chain) is drawn from a study of shared clonotypes between healthy human individuals. Study conclusions and caveats: The authors expected sequencing depth to affect clonotype sharing among donors.

The CDR3 runs to 14 residues. CDR1 is LNHDA and CDR2 is SQIVND in the germline V gene (reference sequence). V was shortened by 4 bases and J by 0 bases, with 10 bases between the two germline ends. A word on this clone: Its antigen remains unknown.

Researchers ran the assay at a deep level. Ten immunoSEQ deep assay plates were used by the authors to sequence unsorted PBMC DNA. Authors' analysis steps: Filtering differed for immunoSEQ, which gave only junction sequences without quality scores. Repertoires were generated with immunoSEQ multiplex PCR, while TCRdb's copy carries only in-frame clones and drops some. V and J calls and clone size follow that table, whereas D and trimming were derived from the DNA. The table shows some 510,000 clones, with about four fifths occurring only once. The source material was PBMCs. This receptor was obtained from a woman aged 35 to 49 in good health. Some clones in this sample may be carry-over from other donors' samples. V gene TRBV19 combines with J gene TRBJ2-7; D is possibly TRBD2 (6 bases). This CDR3 reads CASSSGILSYEQYF. The CDR3 DNA follows: TGTGCCAGTAGTAGCGGGATCCTCTCCTACGAGCAGTACTTC.